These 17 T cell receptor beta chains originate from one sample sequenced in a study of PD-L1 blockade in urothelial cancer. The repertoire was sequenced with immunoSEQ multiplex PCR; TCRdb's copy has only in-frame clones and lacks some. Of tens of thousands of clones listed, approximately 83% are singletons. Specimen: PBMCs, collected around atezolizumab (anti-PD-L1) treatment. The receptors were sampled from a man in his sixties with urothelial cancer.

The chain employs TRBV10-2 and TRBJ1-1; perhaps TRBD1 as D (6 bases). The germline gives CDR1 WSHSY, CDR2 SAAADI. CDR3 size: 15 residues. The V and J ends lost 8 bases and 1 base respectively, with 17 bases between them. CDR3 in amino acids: CASLRATGSNTEAFF. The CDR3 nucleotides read TGCGCCAGCCTTAGGGCCACAGGGTCGAACACTGAAGCTTTCTTT.

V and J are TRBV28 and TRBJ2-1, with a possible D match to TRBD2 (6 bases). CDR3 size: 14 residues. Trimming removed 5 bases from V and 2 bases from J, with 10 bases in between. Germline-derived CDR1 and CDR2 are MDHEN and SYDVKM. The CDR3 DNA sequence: TGTGCCAGCAGTGCTGGGACTGCCTACAATGAGCAGTTCTTC. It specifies CASSAGTAYNEQFF.

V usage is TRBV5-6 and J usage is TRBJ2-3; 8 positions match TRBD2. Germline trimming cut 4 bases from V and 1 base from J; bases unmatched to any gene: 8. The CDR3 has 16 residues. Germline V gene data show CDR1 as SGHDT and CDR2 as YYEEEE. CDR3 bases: TGTGCCAGCAGCCCGGGACTAGACTCGGGCACAGATACGCAGTATTTT. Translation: CASSPGLDSGTDTQYF.

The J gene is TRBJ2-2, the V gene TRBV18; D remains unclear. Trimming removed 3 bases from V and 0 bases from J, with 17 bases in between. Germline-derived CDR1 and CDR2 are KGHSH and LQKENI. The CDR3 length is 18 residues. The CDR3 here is CASSPFPPWPPNTGELFF. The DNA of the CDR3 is TGTGCCAGCTCACCCTTCCCTCCTTGGCCCCCGAACACCGGGGAGCTGTTTTTT.

The DNA for the CDR3 is TGCGCCAGCAGCTTGAGGTTTCGTGGGAGCGGCGAAAACACCGGGGAGCTGTTTTTT. It translates to CASSLRFRGSGENTGELFF. The gene calls are TRBV5-1 and TRBJ2-2; the D gene is possibly TRBD2 (5 bases). V gave up 1 base and J gave up 2 bases, with 21 bases separating them. The CDR3 contains 19 residues. Germline values: CDR1 SGHRS, CDR2 YFSETQ.

The CDR3 here is CASSPRQGLSYEQYF. The CDR3 coding sequence is TGTGCCAGCTCCCCAAGACAGGGCCTGTCCTACGAGCAGTACTTC. The chain links TRBV18 to TRBJ2-7; 7 positions match TRBD1. The CDR3 contains 15 residues. CDR1 and CDR2 (germline): KGHSH, LQKENI. Trimming removed 6 bases from V and 1 base from J; junction bases left unmatched: 9.

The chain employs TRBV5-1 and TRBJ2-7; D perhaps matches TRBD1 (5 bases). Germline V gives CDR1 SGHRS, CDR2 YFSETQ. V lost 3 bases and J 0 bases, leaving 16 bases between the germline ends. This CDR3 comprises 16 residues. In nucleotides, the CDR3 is TGCGCCAGCAGCTCGTACAGGTCGCGAGGCTCCTACGAGCAGTACTTC. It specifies CASSSYRSRGSYEQYF.

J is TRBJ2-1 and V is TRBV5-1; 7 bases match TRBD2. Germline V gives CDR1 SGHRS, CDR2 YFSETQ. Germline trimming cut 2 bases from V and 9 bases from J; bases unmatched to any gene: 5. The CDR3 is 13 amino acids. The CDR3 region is CASSLVPSGEQFF. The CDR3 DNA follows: TGCGCCAGCAGCTTAGTTCCTAGCGGTGAGCAGTTCTTC.

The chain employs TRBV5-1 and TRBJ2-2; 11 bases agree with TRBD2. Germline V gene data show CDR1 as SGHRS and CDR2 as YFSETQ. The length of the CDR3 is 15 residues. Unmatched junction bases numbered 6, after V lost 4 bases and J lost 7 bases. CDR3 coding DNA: TGCGCCAGCAGCATTAGCGGGGGGGCCGACGGGGAGCTGTTTTTT. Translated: CASSISGGADGELFF.

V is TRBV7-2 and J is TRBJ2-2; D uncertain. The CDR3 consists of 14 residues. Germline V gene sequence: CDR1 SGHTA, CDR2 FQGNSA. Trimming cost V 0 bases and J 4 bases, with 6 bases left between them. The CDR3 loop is CASSLALTTGELFF. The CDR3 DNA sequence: TGTGCCAGCAGCTTAGCGCTAACCACCGGGGAGCTGTTTTTT. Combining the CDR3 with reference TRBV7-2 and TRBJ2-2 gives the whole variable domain GAGVSQSPSNKVTEKGKDVELRCDPISGHTALYWYRQSLGQGLEFLIYFQGNSAPDKSGLPSDRFSAERTGGSVSTLTIQRTQQEDSAVYLCASSLALTTGELFFGEGSRLTVL.

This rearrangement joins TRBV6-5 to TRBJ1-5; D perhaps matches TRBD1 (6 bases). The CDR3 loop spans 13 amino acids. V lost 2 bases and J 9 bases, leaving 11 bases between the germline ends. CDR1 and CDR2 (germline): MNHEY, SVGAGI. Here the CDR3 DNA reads TGTGCCAGCAGTTACAAGGGGGGGCTGCCCCAGCATTTT. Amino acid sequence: CASSYKGGLPQHF.

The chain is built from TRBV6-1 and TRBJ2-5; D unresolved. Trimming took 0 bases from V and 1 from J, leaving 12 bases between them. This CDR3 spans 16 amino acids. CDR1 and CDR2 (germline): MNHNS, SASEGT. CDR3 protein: CASSEALRRSQETQYF. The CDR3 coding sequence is TGTGCCAGCAGTGAAGCGCTTCGCAGGTCCCAAGAGACCCAGTACTTC.

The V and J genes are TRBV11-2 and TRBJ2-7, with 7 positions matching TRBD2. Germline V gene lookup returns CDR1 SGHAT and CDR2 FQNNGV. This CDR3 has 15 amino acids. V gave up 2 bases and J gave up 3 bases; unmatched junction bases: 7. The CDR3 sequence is CASSLNGGGYYEQYF. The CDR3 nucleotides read TGTGCCAGCAGCTTAAATGGGGGGGGGTACTACGAGCAGTACTTC.

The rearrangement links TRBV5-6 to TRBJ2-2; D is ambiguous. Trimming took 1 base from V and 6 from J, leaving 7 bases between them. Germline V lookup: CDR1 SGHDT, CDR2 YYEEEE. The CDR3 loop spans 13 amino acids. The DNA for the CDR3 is TGTGCCAGCAGCTTGTGGCTTTCCGGGGAGCTGTTTTTT. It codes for CASSLWLSGELFF.

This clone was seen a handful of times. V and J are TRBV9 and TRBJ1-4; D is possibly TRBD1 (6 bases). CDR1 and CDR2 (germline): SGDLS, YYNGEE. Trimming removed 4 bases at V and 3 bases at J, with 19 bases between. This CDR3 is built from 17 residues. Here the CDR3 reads CASSNDRPGGSNEKLFF. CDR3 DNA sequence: TGTGCCAGCAGCAACGACAGGCCCGGGGGGTCTAATGAAAAACTGTTTTTT.

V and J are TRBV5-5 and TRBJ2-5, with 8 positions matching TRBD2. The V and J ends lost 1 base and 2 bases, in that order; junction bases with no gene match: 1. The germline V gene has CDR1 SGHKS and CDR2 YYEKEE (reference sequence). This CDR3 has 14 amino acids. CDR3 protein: CASSLRGGQETQYF. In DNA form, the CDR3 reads TGTGCCAGCAGCTTGCGGGGGGGTCAAGAGACCCAGTACTTC. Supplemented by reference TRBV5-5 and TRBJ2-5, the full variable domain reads DAGVTQSPTHLIKTRGQQVTLRCSPISGHKSVSWYQQVLGQGPQFIFQYYEKEERGRGNFPDRFSARQFPNYSSELNVNALLLGDSALYLCASSLRGGQETQYFGPGTRLLVL.

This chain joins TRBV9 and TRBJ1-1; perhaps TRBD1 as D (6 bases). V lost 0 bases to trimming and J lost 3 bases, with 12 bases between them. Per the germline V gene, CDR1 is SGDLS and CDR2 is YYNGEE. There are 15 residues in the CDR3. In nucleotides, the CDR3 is TGTGCCAGCAGCGTAGATCGTGAGGGGGACACTGAAGCTTTCTTT. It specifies CASSVDREGDTEAFF. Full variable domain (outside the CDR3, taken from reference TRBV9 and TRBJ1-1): DSGVTQTPKHLITATGQRVTLRCSPRSGDLSVYWYQQSLDQGLQFLIQYYNGEERAKGNILERFSAQQFPDLHSELNLSSLELGDSALYFCASSVDREGDTEAFFGQGTRLTVV.